Included here is one T cell receptor (beta chain) sequence, with context. Its binding antigen is unknown. Per-base quality was not reported, and no clone a single base away is much larger than it. The germline V gene sets CDR1 to MNHEY and CDR2 to SVGAGI. Trimming leaves V shorter by 6 bases and J shorter by 5 bases, with the junction holding 7 bases beyond the gene matches. Including the terminal cysteine and phenylalanine, the CDR3 comprises 15 residues. Here the CDR3 DNA is all that survives: 45 bases in frame from base 1. TCR CDR3 regions were amplified from genomic DNA by multiplex PCR using the deep immunoSEQ assay. Extracted genomic DNA from each cell subset was distributed evenly across all wells of several immunoSEQ 96-well plates, and each plate was treated as a replicate. For sorted subsets, approximately 190 ng genomic DNA, equal to some 30,000 T cell genomes, was loaded into each replicate PCR. Purified libraries were quantified with a Qubit 3.0 fluorometer, sized on a Bioanalyzer 2100, and re-quantified with the KAPA Library Quantification kit. Every immunoSEQ 96-well plate was sequenced on a separate single-read 150-cycle Illumina NextSeq 550 flow cell. The authors' analysis ran thus. Because the immunoSEQ output included only junctional sequences and no quality scores, the filtering could not be the same as the filtering used for full-length reads. Sequences were annotated with PyIR, a Python wrapper for IgBLAST v1.9, using IMGT germline references to assign V/J genes and CDR3. Any read was removed if the V/J assignment was weak (E-value above 1e-6), the CDR3 was missing, or the read contained stop codons, out-of-frame junctions, or ambiguous translated residues. V3J clonotypes were defined as sequences sharing the same inferred V gene, J gene, and CDR3 amino acid sequence. Percentage overlap between repertoires was calculated by dividing the number of shared unique clonotypes by the size of the smaller repertoire. RTK rarefaction, the Chao1 estimator, and Recon v2.1 estimates of unobserved clonotypes were used to assess repertoire richness. Generation probabilities were computed with OLGA for all TCRbeta clonotypes obtained by the gDNA method from several donors. TCRdb limited this immuneACCESS table to in-frame rearrangements with V and J called. A share of clones is missing; checked studies link under half to unresolved V genes, and the rest is unexplained. That table is the source of V, J and clone size, and D and trimming were worked out from the DNA. Counted in this sample were about 2.1 million clones; 93% of them appeared once. The top ten clones comprise less than 2% of the sample.

This sample is part of a study of shared clonotypes between healthy human individuals (TCRdb year 2020). For context, the study as a whole: The cohort included three men and a couple of women between 18 and 49 years of age. For each donor, CD4 naive and CD4 memory were each given three plates, CD8 naive was given two plates, and CD8 memory was given one plate. To estimate repertoire size and how much clonotype sharing occurs between individuals, the study deeply sequenced the blood TCR repertoires of several healthy adults. To increase sequencing depth and limit assay-specific biases, TCR repertoire library preparation and sequencing were carried out by different laboratories using diverse techniques. Per donor, leukapheresis produced somewhere between about 0.85 and 10 billion PBMCs. Broader findings and caveats from the paper: Naive subsets generally had larger estimated clonotype richness than memory subsets did. Sampling was limited to blood, and TCR repertoires in tissue likely differ from TCR repertoires in blood. Rarefaction of sorted-subset datasets indicated incomplete sequencing despite the large sequencing depth. Because the study included only a small number of donors, the genetic and exposure-history diversity represented was limited. Across a few donors, approximately 5% of naive CD4, roughly 3.8% of naive CD8, roughly 2.3% of memory CD4, and 0.3% to 0.45% of memory CD8 clonotypes were shared. Compared with non-shared clonotypes, the clonotypes found in all four sorted-subset donors had higher generation probabilities. Based on pairwise subsampling, the degree of clonotype sharing among donors was expected to be affected by sequencing depth.

For the CD8 naive samples, CD45RO-negative cells were positively selected for CCR7, yielding a CD45RA+CCR7+ population from which TemRA cells were excluded. The donors were healthy, HIV-negative adults who had no recently reported acute infections or vaccinations. Every donor was a Caucasian adult residing in Nashville, Tennessee, USA. Blood was collected by leukapheresis, and PBMCs were isolated by Ficoll-Histopaque density gradient centrifugation and then cryopreserved in liquid nitrogen vapor phase. Analytical flow cytometry was used to check the purity and quantity of each magnetically sorted T cell population. From each sorted fraction, genomic DNA was isolated and quantified by UV absorbance on a Nanodrop 2000c.

Sequencing was carried out using naive CD8+ T cells from PBMCs. The cell subset or site label on this specimen signifies: CD45RA+CCR7+. This chain is built from TRBV6-5 and TRBJ2-3; TRBD1 matches 11 bases in the middle. The source is a man aged 18-30 years in good health. Some clones in this sample may be carry-over from other donors' samples. Here the CDR3 is given as CASSLDRGRRDTQYF. The nucleotides read TGTGCCAGCAGCCTGGACAGGGGGCGAAGAGATACGCAGTATTTT.